This T cell receptor (beta chain) was recovered during a study of breast tumors, draining lymph nodes, adjacent tissues. General observations from the study: Compared with lymph nodes, tumors were less diverse; compared with nontumor tissue, more.

The lymph nodes were axillary draining lymph nodes from breast cancer patients. Looked up from germline, CDR1 is MNHEY and CDR2 is SVGEGT. CDR3 length: 16 amino acids. MiXCR, applied by TCRdb to the multiplex PCR reads, yields one record per CDR3 protein. The repertoire holds approximately 200,000 distinct CDR3 sequences, with 31% as singletons. This clonotype was seen only a few times. Its antigen is not identified. Mismatch with germline at one junction end may stem from a read error. The sequenced material came from axillary lymph node tissue. The clonotype was recovered from a female donor with breast cancer. Some clones in this sample may be carry-over from other donors' samples. The chain has TRBV6-2 or TRBV6-3 and TRBJ2-1; 7 bases line up with TRBD2. Here the CDR3 DNA reads TGTGCCAGCAGTCACTCGGGACTAAGCCCGTACAATGAGCAGTTCTTC. It specifies CASSHSGLSPYNEQFF.